This is a list of T cell receptor beta chains from one sample in a study of T cell repertoires in cytomegalovirus infection. Antigen specificity for these receptors is unknown. TCRdb used MiXCR to reprocess the reads, holding one entry per CDR3 protein. The data hold 450,000 to 550,000 distinct CDR3 sequences, with about 44% observed a single time. Sequencing used cultured PBMCs, obtained from culture after CMV antigen stimulation. The receptors stem from a human donor in good health (CMV status not recorded). Some clones in this sample may be carry-over from other donors' samples. The CDR3 runs from the conserved cysteine through the conserved F or W.

TRBJ2-5,15,TRBV7-6,CASSPSRSMRETQYF
TRBJ1-2,13,TRBV12-3/TRBV12-4,CASSLGEVYGYTF
TRBJ2-2,16,TRBV9,CASSVASGSNAGELFF
TRBJ1-1,13,TRBV7-2,CASSPMRYTEAFF
TRBJ2-7,15,TRBV11-2,CASRTSGGVAYEQYF
TRBJ1-1,14,TRBV27,CASSWQGVNTEAFF
TRBJ1-1,14,TRBV7-8,CASSSDLLGGMAFF
TRBJ2-3,16,TRBV20-1,CSARARSGTSTDTQYF
TRBJ2-2,14,TRBV19,CASSRDPYTGELFF
TRBJ1-6,16,TRBV7-2,CASSVLGADNNSPLHF
TRBJ1-5,15,TRBV19,CASSMIFISDQPQHF
TRBJ2-7,17,TRBV6-8,CASSYSRDSGGPYEQYF
TRBJ2-1,16,TRBV7-6,CASRPLAGGVANEQFF
TRBJ2-7,15,TRBV7-2,CASSLRGQLAYEQYF
TRBJ2-7,17,TRBV11-2,CASRKLAGGRRVNEQYF
TRBJ1-1,16,TRBV7-2,CASSSHRLGPNTEAFF
TRBJ1-5,19,TRBV12-3/TRBV12-4,CASSLEQGASKRSNQPQHF
TRBJ2-6,13,TRBV12-3/TRBV12-4,CASNPTGANVLTF
TRBJ2-7,13,TRBV6-2/TRBV6-3,CASILAGGHVQYF
TRBJ2-7,12,TRBV7-9,CASSSTPWEQYF
TRBJ2-7,16,TRBV7-2,CASSSGGLARAYEQYF
TRBJ1-1,15,TRBV5-4,CASSLVGGARTEAFF
TRBJ1-4,19,TRBV7-4,CASRPGRGFRGATNEKLFF
TRBJ1-2,13,TRBV7-2,CASSNRDIYGYTF
TRBJ2-7,11,TRBV12-3/TRBV12-4,CASSFLHEQYF
TRBJ1-2,14,TRBV19,CASTFFGGNYGYTF
TRBJ2-2,11,TRBV7-6,CASSFGGELFF
TRBJ1-2,14,TRBV4-3,CASSQVGTGYGYTF
TRBJ2-7,14,TRBV7-6,CASSMGQGGWEQYF
TRBJ2-1,17,TRBV27,CATQPQAILAGYNEQFF
TRBJ2-5,15,TRBV18,CASAYMTGFQETQYF
TRBJ2-7,12,TRBV12-3/TRBV12-4,CASSLVRYEQYF
TRBJ2-7,13,TRBV28,CASGTPGDYEQYF
TRBJ1-2,13,TRBV10-3,CAIKTLGSYGYTF
TRBJ2-3,14,TRBV10-3,CAIRDSRGGDTQYF
TRBJ1-4,14,TRBV7-9,CASSSPAQNEKLFF
TRBJ2-1,16,TRBV4-1,CASSQDPGQVYNEQFF
TRBJ2-7,12,TRBV7-2,CASSLHRYEQYF
TRBJ2-1,13,TRBV7-3,CASNVAGGREQFF
TRBJ2-1,16,TRBV18,CASSPPVRGDYNEQFF
TRBJ2-7,17,TRBV3-1,CASSQDGWGKVSYEQYF
TRBJ2-3,14,TRBV7-2,CASSRSRGADTQYF
TRBJ1-2,15,TRBV12-3/TRBV12-4,CASSLLLPQGIGYTF
TRBJ2-7,14,TRBV12-3/TRBV12-4,CASSRGTPADEQYF
TRBJ1-2,14,TRBV7-6,CASSPGGANYGYTF
TRBJ2-5,16,TRBV7-8,CASSLVAGGPWETQYF
TRBJ1-2,16,TRBV7-2,CASSPHPREVQEGYTF
TRBJ1-2,13,TRBV7-2,CASSFTGHYGYTF
TRBJ2-1,13,TRBV10-3,CAITDSTGNEQFF
TRBJ1-4,9,TRBV11-3,CAVAGKLFF
TRBJ2-1,16,TRBV7-2,CASSLARGGSYNEQFF
TRBJ2-3,13,TRBV7-2,CASSGATSDSQYF